A selection of T cell receptor beta chains follows, all from one sample in a study of technical replicates of blood from a few donors. Method: immunoSEQ multiplex PCR; TCRdb's copy keeps in-frame clones and lacks some. This sample has under 95,000 clones; roughly 90% occur once, and the top ten carry 0.35% to 0.45%. Specimen: T cells isolated from PBMCs. The receptors stem from a human donor in good health. Both conserved end residues are part of each CDR3. Each record gives: V gene, J gene, CDR3 protein.

>TRBV5-6|TRBJ2-7
CASSLGQYEQYF
>TRBV11-2|TRBJ2-7
CASSGRLRDSIYEQYF
>TRBV27|TRBJ1-2
CASSSDRGTSYTF
>TRBV4-1|TRBJ1-1
CASSPPYPVTEAFF
>TRBV5-1|TRBJ2-5
CASTGLAGAETQYF
>TRBV6-1|TRBJ1-5
CASRLGQGVNQPQHF
>TRBV27|TRBJ2-7
CASRAGVVREQYF
>TRBV10-3|TRBJ1-2
CAISASRGGDYGYTF
>TRBV2|TRBJ2-3
CASSEEQGALDTQYF
>TRBV2|TRBJ2-2
CASSVSPNTGELFF
>TRBV7-9|TRBJ2-5
CASSKPDSPRETQYF
>TRBV19|TRBJ2-2
CASSIGRGRIYGELFF
>TRBV4-2|TRBJ2-7
CASSQEGGNSYEQYF
>TRBV5-4|TRBJ2-3
CASSFSGRRNTDTQYF
>TRBV7-9|TRBJ2-3
CASSSPITGGSTDTQYF
>TRBV5-8|TRBJ2-7
CASSLAGGRAPYEQYF
>TRBV29-1|TRBJ2-7
CSVNGQGGSSYEQYF
>TRBV11-2|TRBJ2-7
CASSLDSTAGEQYF
>TRBV10-2|TRBJ2-7
CASRERLANYEQYF
>TRBV30|TRBJ2-5
CAWSRGRETQYF
>TRBV9|TRBJ2-3
CASSERTSGFGTDTQYF
>TRBV2|TRBJ2-2
CASSEDRPPGNTGELFF
>TRBV6-1|TRBJ2-7
CASITRGELGEQYF
>TRBV11-2|TRBJ2-5
CASSRDRGQETQYF
>TRBV5-4|TRBJ2-6
CASSQGSGANVLTF
>TRBV28|TRBJ2-7
CASTSGQGREQYF
>TRBV7-9|TRBJ1-1
CASSGPGTRNTEAFF
>TRBV19|TRBJ1-1
CASSIDSGGLNTEAFF
>TRBV6-5|TRBJ1-4
CASSYSSRGEKLFF
>TRBV5-1|TRBJ2-7
CASSFGGTGYEQYF
>TRBV6-5|TRBJ2-5
CASSYGDRIQETQYF
>TRBV5-6|TRBJ2-1
CASSSDREEFF
>TRBV9|TRBJ2-1
CASSVALDYDNEQFF
>TRBV4-1|TRBJ2-7
CASSQELRNEEQYF
>TRBV5-1|TRBJ2-1
CASKTGLAGDNEQFF
>TRBV30|TRBJ2-1
CAWSGEADSSYNEQFF
>TRBV6-1|TRBJ1-2
CASSEAGGLTYGYTF
>TRBV6-6|TRBJ2-3
CASRFYRGTQYF
>TRBV4-3|TRBJ2-7
CASSQVLVATSGIYEQYF
>TRBV2|TRBJ2-2
CASSVQRGYTGELFF
>TRBV9|TRBJ2-1
CASSVARGDEQFF